The 25 T cell receptor beta chains given below trace back to one sample, sequenced in a study of blood T cell repertoires in COVID-19. Profiling relied on immunoSEQ multiplex PCR, and the TCRdb table lists in-frame clones only, not all of them. The sample includes tens of thousands of clones, 77% of them seen just once. The material sequenced was peripheral blood. These receptors were taken from a human donor in a cohort sampled during active COVID-19.

The table lists this clone with a count of one. The chain links TRBV4-2 to TRBJ2-7; 7 nucleotides line up with TRBD2. The junction had 20 bases not matched to a gene; V was cut back by 5 bases and J by 7 bases. Germline CDR1 LGHNA, CDR2 YNFKEQ. This CDR3 has 17 amino acids. The CDR3 sequence is CASSSPGRWGGDGEQYF. In nucleotides, the CDR3 is TGTGCCAGCAGCTCGCCGGGCCGTTGGGGGGGGGACGGGGAGCAGTACTTC.

The DNA of the CDR3 is TGTGCCAGCAGCACTAGCGGGGGGGAGACCCAGTACTTC. Its protein is CASSTSGGETQYF. This sequence joins TRBV12-3 or TRBV12-4 and TRBJ2-5; 12 nucleotides line up with TRBD2. The CDR3 is 13 residues long. The V segment lost 6 bases and the J segment 5 bases; nucleotides outside the gene matches: 1.

This chain connects TRBV11-2 to TRBJ1-4; maybe TRBD1 (5 bases). Germline loops: CDR1 SGHAT, CDR2 FQNNGV. The ends were cut back, 5 bases at V and 7 bases at J, with 17 bases in the middle. This CDR3 has 15 amino acids. The CDR3 DNA follows: TGTGCCAGCAGCATCCAACGGGGCGGGGTTGAAAAACTGTTTTTT. Residues: CASSIQRGGVEKLFF.

This clone was seen a few times. The chain uses TRBV6-6 and TRBJ2-7; TRBD2 aligns across 8 bases. CDR3 length: 11 residues. Germline assignment: CDR1 MNHNY and CDR2 SVGAGI (reference sequence). V lost 8 bases, J lost 6 bases, and 3 bases stayed unmatched. CDR3 residues: CASFGGGEQYF. The CDR3 bases are TGTGCCAGCTTCGGGGGGGGCGAGCAGTACTTC.

The V gene is TRBV28, the J gene TRBJ2-3; 7 nucleotides align to TRBD2. Germline V gene sequence: CDR1 MDHEN, CDR2 SYDVKM. The CDR3 is made up of 14 amino acids. The V segment lost 10 bases and the J segment 8 bases; nucleotides outside the gene matches: 15. The CDR3 DNA sequence: TGTGCCATCCAGGGTCAGCGGGGATTGGGTACGCAGTATTTT. Protein: CAIQGQRGLGTQYF.

This chain connects TRBV7-3 to TRBJ2-2; TRBD1 matches at 12 bases. The V segment lost 5 bases and the J segment 4 bases; nucleotides outside the gene matches: 5. The germline CDR1 and CDR2 sequences are SGHTA and FQGTGA. The CDR3 consists of 16 residues. The CDR3 nucleotides read TGTGCCAGCAGCCACGGGACAGGGGGCGGCACCGGGGAGCTGTTTTTT. It encodes CASSHGTGGGTGELFF.

The genes are TRBV11-1 and TRBJ2-3, with 10 bases matching TRBD1. The CDR3 runs to 15 residues. V gave up 5 bases and J gave up 2 bases; unmatched junction bases: 4. Germline loops: CDR1 SGHAT, CDR2 FQDESV (reference sequence). The DNA for the CDR3 is TGTGCCAGCAGCGCCGACAGGGGGCCCACAGATACGCAGTATTTT. Translated, it gives CASSADRGPTDTQYF.

The genes are TRBV20-1 and TRBJ1-6; 12 bases align to TRBD1. The CDR3 has 14 amino acids. Germline values: CDR1 DFQATT, CDR2 SNEGSKA (reference sequence). The ends lost 3 bases at V and 10 bases at J; junction bases unmatched: 4. The CDR3 reads CSASPGTGGSPLHF. The CDR3, as DNA: TGCAGTGCTAGTCCCGGGACAGGGGGCTCACCCCTCCACTTT.

This chain uses TRBV4-3 with TRBJ1-4; D not resolved. Germline CDR1 reads LGHNA; CDR2 reads YSLEER. The germline V and J ends were trimmed by 0 bases and 8 bases, with 7 bases remaining between them. The CDR3 spans 13 residues. CDR3 in DNA: TGCGCCAGCAGCCAAGAATGGCGGGAAAAACTGTTTTTT. Protein sequence: CASSQEWREKLFF.

The chain has TRBV6-1 and TRBJ2-5; TRBD2 matches at 11 bases. Germline CDR1 reads MNHNS; CDR2 reads SASEGT. This CDR3 has 16 residues. V gave up 0 bases and J gave up 2 bases; unmatched junction bases: 2. The CDR3 DNA follows: TGTGCCAGCAGTGAAGCTTTAGCGGGGGGGCAAGAGACCCAGTACTTC. It specifies CASSEALAGGQETQYF.

The chain joins TRBV18 to TRBJ2-2, with D possibly matching TRBD1 (5 bases). There are 15 residues in the CDR3. Germline CDR1 reads KGHSH; CDR2 reads LQKENI. Trimming shortened V by 0 bases and J by 3 bases, and 8 bases separated the two germline ends. In DNA form, the CDR3 reads TGTGCCAGCTCACCACCGGGGCAATACACCGGGGAGCTGTTTTTT. This translates into CASSPPGQYTGELFF.

The chain links TRBV5-1 to TRBJ1-1; TRBD1 aligns across 7 bases. The germline V gene has CDR1 SGHRS and CDR2 YFSETQ. With V trimmed by 2 bases and J by 1 base, 2 bases remained unmatched. The CDR3 sequence is 14 residues long. The CDR3 nucleotides read TGCGCCAGCAGCTTAAACAGGGGGAACACTGAAGCTTTCTTT. Amino acids: CASSLNRGNTEAFF. Full variable domain (outside the CDR3, taken from reference TRBV5-1 and TRBJ1-1): KAGVTQTPRYLIKTRGQQVTLSCSPISGHRSVSWYQQTPGQGLQFLFEYFSETQRNKGNFPGRFSGRQFSNSRSEMNVSTLELGDSALYLCASSLNRGNTEAFFGQGTRLTVV.

This clone was detected only a few times. In DNA form, the CDR3 reads TGTGCCAGCAGCCGGGACAGGGGTGATTCACCCCTCCACTTT. Encoded protein: CASSRDRGDSPLHF. This chain connects TRBV5-5 to TRBJ1-6; 10 bases fit TRBD1. Germline V lookup: CDR1 SGHKS, CDR2 YYEKEE (reference sequence). The ends lost 4 bases at V and 8 bases at J; junction bases unmatched: 3. This CDR3 has 14 amino acids.

V gene TRBV20-1 combines with J gene TRBJ1-2; unclear D gene. The V end was cut by 3 bases, the J end by 4 bases, with 21 bases between. This CDR3 region has 16 residues. Germline V gene lookup returns CDR1 DFQATT and CDR2 SNEGSKA (reference sequence). CDR3 bases: TGCAGTGCTAGTCAATCGCAGTTGGGCCCTCTCTATGGCTACACCTTC. Its translation is CSASQSQLGPLYGYTF.

The V and J genes are TRBV30 and TRBJ2-3; 10 nucleotides agree with TRBD2. This CDR3 has 15 residues. J gave up 5 bases and V 0 bases, and 5 bases lay outside the gene matches. The germline CDR1 and CDR2 sequences are GTSNPN and SVGIG (reference sequence). In DNA form, the CDR3 reads TGTGCCTGGAGTGTCGGGAGCGGGGGGGTAGATACGCAGTATTTT. Protein sequence: CAWSVGSGGVDTQYF.

The chain employs TRBV9 and TRBJ2-3; tentative D call: TRBD2 (6 bases). This CDR3 contains 17 residues. V dropped 4 bases and J dropped 2 bases, with 20 bases sitting between them. Germline assignment: CDR1 SGDLS and CDR2 YYNGEE. In DNA, the CDR3 is TGTGCCAGCAGCCCTCGCAGGCTCGGGGGAGTCACAGATACGCAGTATTTT. It codes for CASSPRRLGGVTDTQYF. The complete variable domain, with remaining parts taken from reference TRBV9 and TRBJ2-3, reads DSGVTQTPKHLITATGQRVTLRCSPRSGDLSVYWYQQSLDQGLQFLIQYYNGEERAKGNILERFSAQQFPDLHSELNLSSLELGDSALYFCASSPRRLGGVTDTQYFGPGTRLTVL.

This chain joins TRBV5-6 and TRBJ2-5, with TRBD2 as a possible D gene (7 bases). V shed 0 bases and J shed 0 bases, with 12 bases lying between them. The CDR3 is made up of 16 amino acids. Germline CDR1 SGHDT, CDR2 YYEEEE. CDR3 in DNA: TGTGCCAGCAGCTTGGATAGGGGGGGATACCAAGAGACCCAGTACTTC. This sequence encodes CASSLDRGGYQETQYF.

The rearrangement links TRBV2 to TRBJ2-3; possibly TRBD2 for D (6 bases). In germline, CDR1 is SNHLY, CDR2 FYNNEI. V was trimmed by 8 bases and J by 5 bases, leaving 17 bases between them. The CDR3 runs 14 residues. CDR3 DNA: TGTGCCAGCTGTTCCGGGGGTGGAATAGATACGCAGTATTTT. This encodes CASCSGGGIDTQYF.

This clone was detected only once. The CDR3 region is CSASSPQGKGYSSGNTIYF. The CDR3 DNA is TGCAGTGCTAGTTCCCCACAGGGAAAGGGATATAGCTCTGGAAACACCATATATTTT. V usage is TRBV20-1 and J usage is TRBJ1-3; D may be TRBD1 (6 bases). Trimming pared 3 bases from V and 0 bases from J, leaving 24 bases between. This CDR3 region has 19 residues. CDR1 is DFQATT and CDR2 is SNEGSKA in the germline V gene (reference sequence).

The chain joins TRBV2 to TRBJ1-5; 8 nucleotides agree with TRBD1. CDR1 is SNHLY and CDR2 is FYNNEI in the germline V gene. The V gene end was trimmed by 7 bases and the J gene end by 5 bases; junction bases not matched to a gene: 7. This CDR3 comprises 14 residues. The CDR3 nucleotides are TGTGCCAGCAACGGACAGGGTGGGGATCAGCCCCAGCATTTT. Its translation: CASNGQGGDQPQHF.

In its sample, this clone was seen once. The DNA for the CDR3 is TGTGCCAGCAGTTACGGGGACAGATCCTACGAGCAGTACTTC. Translating it yields CASSYGDRSYEQYF. This sequence joins TRBV6-5 and TRBJ2-7, with 7 bases identical to TRBD1. This CDR3 is 14 amino acids long. Germline CDR1 and CDR2: MNHEY and SVGAGI. Trimming took 2 bases from V and 1 from J; bases not matched to a gene: 2.

The chain links TRBV9 to TRBJ2-5; D might be TRBD2 (5 bases). In germline, CDR1 is SGDLS, CDR2 YYNGEE. Trimming pared 4 bases from V and 7 bases from J, leaving 23 bases between. The CDR3 contains 16 residues. The CDR3 here is CASSPMSRGPVGTQYF. CDR3 bases: TGTGCCAGCAGCCCCATGTCCCGCGGGCCTGTTGGGACCCAGTACTTC.

The V gene is TRBV5-4, the J gene TRBJ1-2; D gene unclear. This CDR3 region has 12 residues. Trimming took off 4 bases at V and 6 bases at J, with 10 bases between the two ends. CDR1 and CDR2 from the germline V gene are SGHNT and YYREEE (reference sequence). The CDR3, as DNA: TGTGCCAGCAGCCGCGGCGGAAATGGCTACACCTTC. It translates to CASSRGGNGYTF. Full variable domain (remainder filled in from reference TRBV5-4 and TRBJ1-2): ETGVTQSPTHLIKTRGQQVTLRCSSQSGHNTVSWYQQALGQGPQFIFQYYREEENGRGNFPPRFSGLQFPNYSSELNVNALELDDSALYLCASSRGGNGYTFGSGTRLTVV.

V gene TRBV9 combines with J gene TRBJ2-7; TRBD1 aligns across 8 bases. Trimming removed 2 bases from V and 6 bases from J; junction bases left unmatched: 4. Looked up from germline, CDR1 is SGDLS and CDR2 is YYNGEE. This CDR3 comprises 13 residues. DNA of the CDR3: TGTGCCAGCAGCGTTACAGGGGGGAGCGAGCAGTACTTC. It codes for CASSVTGGSEQYF.

This rearrangement joins TRBV5-1 to TRBJ2-7; 7 bases align to TRBD1. This CDR3 comprises 15 residues. The germline V gene encodes CDR1 SGHRS and CDR2 YFSETQ. V lost 1 base to trimming and J lost 2 bases; unmatched junction nucleotides: 6. CDR3 loop: CASSLISGQTYEQYF. The CDR3 DNA follows: TGCGCCAGCAGCTTGATATCGGGACAGACCTACGAGCAGTACTTC.